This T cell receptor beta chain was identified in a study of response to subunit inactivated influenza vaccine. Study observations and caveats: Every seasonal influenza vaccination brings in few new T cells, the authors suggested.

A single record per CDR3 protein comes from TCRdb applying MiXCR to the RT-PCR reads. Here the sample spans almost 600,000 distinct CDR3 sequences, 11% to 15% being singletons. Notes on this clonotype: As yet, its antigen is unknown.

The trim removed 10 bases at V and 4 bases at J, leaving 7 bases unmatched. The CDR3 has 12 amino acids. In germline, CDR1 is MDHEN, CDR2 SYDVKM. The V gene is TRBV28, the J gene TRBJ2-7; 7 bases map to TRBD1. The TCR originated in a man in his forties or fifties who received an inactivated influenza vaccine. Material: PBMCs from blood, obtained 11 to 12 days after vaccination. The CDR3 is CATQGEGYEQYF. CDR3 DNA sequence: TGTGCCACCCAGGGGGAAGGTTACGAGCAGTACTTC.